These 30 T cell receptor beta chains came from one sample sequenced in a study of blood T cell repertoires in COVID-19. The method was immunoSEQ multiplex PCR; TCRdb's version includes in-frame clones alone and lacks a portion of them. The data show about 69,000 clones, 89% seen once. Material for sequencing was peripheral blood. The source of these receptors is a woman in her fifties or sixties with active COVID-19.

This clone appeared a single time. The gene calls are TRBV10-2 and TRBJ1-1, with D unresolved. This CDR3 region has 13 residues. In germline, CDR1 is WSHSY, CDR2 SAAADI. Trimming shortened V by 6 bases and J by 0 bases, and 8 bases separated the two germline ends. The CDR3 loop reads CASSGVMNTEAFF. DNA for the CDR3: TGCGCCAGCAGCGGGGTAATGAACACTGAAGCTTTCTTT.

The V and J genes are TRBV5-4 and TRBJ2-7; TRBD1 aligns across 7 bases. This CDR3 has 14 residues. Germline V CDR1 and CDR2: SGHNT, YYREEE (reference sequence). V was clipped by 0 bases and J by 5 bases; unmatched bases: 5. CDR3 region: CASSLGQGKHEQYF. The DNA of the CDR3 is TGTGCCAGCAGCTTGGGACAGGGTAAGCACGAGCAGTACTTC.

This clone was detected only a few times. As DNA, the CDR3 is TGTGCTAGTGGTCCGTTACGTCTATGGGGACAGGGGAAAGTCCGCCCCTACGAGCAGTACTTC. Protein: CASGPLRLWGQGKVRPYEQYF. V gene TRBV12-5 combines with J gene TRBJ2-7; TRBD1 matches 10 bases. Germline lookup yields CDR1 LGHNT and CDR2 FRNRAP. The CDR3 is 21 amino acids. Trimming removed 5 bases from V and 2 bases from J; junction bases left unmatched: 24.

CDR3 bases: TGTGCTAGTGGATCGACTAGCGGGAGGATAGTCGATACGCAGTATTTT. Protein product: CASGSTSGRIVDTQYF. The chain recombines TRBV12-5 with TRBJ2-3, with 13 bases fitting TRBD2. J was trimmed by 6 bases and V by 6 bases; bases with no gene match: 9. The CDR3 contains 16 residues. Germline CDR1 and CDR2: LGHNT and FRNRAP.

This rearrangement joins TRBV2 to TRBJ2-1; perhaps TRBD1 as D (6 bases). The CDR3 spans 18 residues. Germline-derived CDR1 and CDR2 are SNHLY and FYNNEI. The V gene lost 7 bases and the J gene lost 6 bases, with 28 bases spanning the gap. The DNA for the CDR3 is TGTGCCAGCACACCGGAGACACAGGGATTTACCAGTGTCAATGAGCAGTTCTTC. Protein sequence: CASTPETQGFTSVNEQFF.

A single count supports this clone. The chain links TRBV5-8 to TRBJ2-3; no clear D. Trimming left V 1 base short and J 0 bases short, with 6 bases between. CDR3 size: 14 residues. Germline CDR1 is SGHTS and CDR2 is YDEGEE. CDR3 sequence (DNA): TGTGCCAGCAGCTTGCCCGGGAGCACAGATACGCAGTATTTT. This translates into CASSLPGSTDTQYF. Full variable domain (remainder filled in from reference TRBV5-8 and TRBJ2-3): EAGVTQSPTHLIKTRGQQATLRCSPISGHTSVYWYQQALGLGLQFLLWYDEGEERNRGNFPPRFSGRQFPNYSSELNVNALELEDSALYLCASSLPGSTDTQYFGPGTRLTVL.

The rearrangement uses TRBV19 and TRBJ2-1; 8 bases align to TRBD2. J lost 13 bases, V lost 6 bases, and 2 bases had no gene match. The CDR3 is 10 amino acids. Germline values: CDR1 LNHDA, CDR2 SQIVND (reference sequence). The CDR3 nucleotides are TGTGCCAGTAGGGGGACTAGTCAGTTCTTC. This codes for CASRGTSQFF.

J is TRBJ1-5 and V is TRBV10-3; D uncertain. V was clipped by 6 bases and J by 6 bases, with 12 bases between them. Germline loops: CDR1 ENHRY, CDR2 SYGVKD. CDR3 length: 13 amino acids. The CDR3 DNA is TGTGCCATCAGCGAAGCTAGCGGTCAGCCCCAGCATTTT. This sequence encodes CAISEASGQPQHF.

This chain uses TRBV6-6 with TRBJ2-6, with 9 bases fitting TRBD1. V was pared by 5 bases and J by 4 bases, with 3 bases of the junction left unmatched. This CDR3 region has 15 residues. Germline CDR1 is MNHNY and CDR2 is SVGAGI (reference sequence). In DNA, the CDR3 is TGTGCCAGCAGTGGGACAGGGTCCGGGGCCAACGTCCTGACTTTC. As protein: CASSGTGSGANVLTF.

The rearrangement joins TRBV19 to TRBJ2-1, with 7 bases fitting TRBD1. CDR3 length: 14 amino acids. V lost 5 bases and J lost 4; bases outside the gene matches: 5. Germline CDR1 reads LNHDA; CDR2 reads SQIVND (reference sequence). The CDR3 DNA reads as TGTGCCAGTAGTGTTCAGGACAGGTACAATGAGCAGTTCTTC. It yields the protein CASSVQDRYNEQFF.

The CDR3 coding sequence is TGTGCCAGCCAGGGGCTTAGCAATCAGCCCCAGCATTTT. Translated, it gives CASQGLSNQPQHF. The chain is built from TRBV19 and TRBJ1-5; D perhaps matches TRBD1 (6 bases). The CDR3 extends over 13 amino acids. V lost 9 bases, J lost 0 bases, and 9 bases lay in between. Germline V gives CDR1 LNHDA, CDR2 SQIVND (reference sequence).

The V call is TRBV9, the J call TRBJ1-1; a possible D gene is TRBD1 (6 bases). This CDR3 contains 15 residues. Germline-derived CDR1 and CDR2 are SGDLS and YYNGEE. V lost 7 bases and J lost 4, with 20 bases in between. This CDR3 is CASGGHPGSGTEAFF. In DNA form, the CDR3 reads TGTGCCAGCGGGGGACACCCCGGCAGCGGCACTGAAGCTTTCTTT.

This rearrangement joins TRBV27 to TRBJ2-7; 10 bases map to TRBD2. Germline CDR1 MNHEY, CDR2 SMNVEV (reference sequence). Trimming took 5 bases from V and 1 from J; bases not matched to a gene: 5. The CDR3 has 15 amino acids. CDR3 bases: TGTGCCAGCAGTCCCGGACTAGCGGCATCCTACGAGCAGTACTTC. Protein: CASSPGLAASYEQYF.

J is TRBJ2-3 and V is TRBV4-1; tentatively, D is TRBD1 (6 bases). The germline V gene encodes CDR1 MGHRA and CDR2 YSYEKL. The ends were cut back, 4 bases at V and 3 bases at J, with 17 bases in the middle. The CDR3 runs to 16 residues. Here the CDR3 reads CASSPRTDPRTDTQYF. CDR3 nucleotide sequence: TGCGCCAGCAGCCCCCGGACAGATCCTAGGACAGATACGCAGTATTTT.

The chain combines TRBV19 with TRBJ1-5, with TRBD1 as a possible D gene (6 bases). The CDR3 extends over 16 amino acids. Trimming shortened V by 1 base and J by 4 bases, and 14 bases separated the two germline ends. Germline CDR1 LNHDA, CDR2 SQIVND (reference sequence). CDR3 DNA sequence: TGTGCCAGTAGTATAGGCTGGACAGTGGAAAATCAGCCCCAGCATTTT. Its translation: CASSIGWTVENQPQHF.

This clone was seen a few times. J is TRBJ2-1 and V is TRBV6-2 or TRBV6-3; TRBD2 agrees at 11 bases. V was pared by 1 base and J by 6 bases, with 2 bases of the junction left unmatched. The germline V gene encodes CDR1 MNHEY and CDR2 SVGEGT. The CDR3 has 15 amino acids. The CDR3 DNA sequence: TGTGCCAGCAGTTACTTCGGACTAGCGGGCAATGAGCAGTTCTTC. Protein: CASSYFGLAGNEQFF.

This clone was counted between two and nine times. This sequence joins TRBV19 and TRBJ1-2, with 11 nucleotides matching TRBD1. The germline V gene has CDR1 LNHDA and CDR2 SQIVND (reference sequence). J lost 3 bases, V lost 4 bases, and 4 bases had no gene match. The length of the CDR3 is 15 residues. CDR3 coding DNA: TGTGCCAGTAGTACCCGGGACAGGGGGGACTATGGCTACACCTTC. Translation gives CASSTRDRGDYGYTF.

V is TRBV4-1 and J is TRBJ2-7; 9 bases are a match to TRBD2. Germline V gene sequence: CDR1 MGHRA, CDR2 YSYEKL. V dropped 4 bases and J dropped 1; count of bases not matched to a gene: 5. This CDR3 contains 15 residues. The CDR3 coding sequence is TGCGCCAGCAGCCCAATTAGCGGGAGTTCCTACGAGCAGTACTTC. Translated, it gives CASSPISGSSYEQYF.

This clone was seen only once. V usage is TRBV7-8 and J usage is TRBJ2-7; TRBD2 matches at 11 bases. V lost 3 bases, J lost 1 base, and 8 bases stayed unmatched. Germline lookup yields CDR1 SGHVS and CDR2 FQNEAQ. The CDR3 loop spans 17 amino acids. CDR3 amino acids: CASSFPSGRTESYEQYF. CDR3 nucleotide sequence: TGTGCCAGCAGCTTTCCTAGCGGGAGGACCGAATCCTACGAGCAGTACTTC.

The rearrangement links TRBV6-6 to TRBJ2-7, with 7 bases fitting TRBD2. The CDR3 is 16 residues long. J gave up 0 bases and V 7 bases, and 12 bases lay outside the gene matches. Germline-derived CDR1 and CDR2 are MNHNY and SVGAGI (reference sequence). The CDR3 DNA is TGTGCCAGCACCCTCGACCCGCGGGGGAGCTCCTACGAGCAGTACTTC. Translated, it gives CASTLDPRGSSYEQYF.

The chain recombines TRBV5-1 with TRBJ2-3, with 8 bases identical to TRBD1. In germline, CDR1 is SGHRS, CDR2 YFSETQ. The CDR3 runs to 15 residues. Losses at the gene ends were 5 bases for V and 2 bases for J; bases not matched to a gene: 7. Written as DNA, the CDR3 is TGCGCCAGCAGGCACTCAGGGGGCCACACAGATACGCAGTATTTT. It codes for CASRHSGGHTDTQYF. The full variable domain, rest sourced from reference TRBV5-1 and TRBJ2-3, is KAGVTQTPRYLIKTRGQQVTLSCSPISGHRSVSWYQQTPGQGLQFLFEYFSETQRNKGNFPGRFSGRQFSNSRSEMNVSTLELGDSALYLCASRHSGGHTDTQYFGPGTRLTVL.

The CDR3 is CASSVLRTGSTDTQYF. CDR3 bases: TGTGCCAGCAGCGTACTGAGGACAGGGAGCACAGATACGCAGTATTTT. The V gene is TRBV9, the J gene TRBJ2-3, with TRBD1 identical over 8 bases. Trimming removed 1 base from V and 0 bases from J; junction bases left unmatched: 4. The CDR3 totals 16 residues. Germline V lookup: CDR1 SGDLS, CDR2 YYNGEE.

In this sample, this clone turned up once. The chain employs TRBV5-6 and TRBJ2-2, with 8 positions matching TRBD2. V was pared by 0 bases and J by 5 bases, with 6 bases of the junction left unmatched. This CDR3 has 16 residues. Germline CDR1 and CDR2: SGHDT and YYEEEE. Written as DNA, the CDR3 is TGTGCCAGCAGCTTGGGTCTTCAGCGGGGGACCGGGGAGCTGTTTTTT. Protein sequence: CASSLGLQRGTGELFF.

V gene TRBV14 combines with J gene TRBJ2-7, with 8 bases fitting TRBD2. CDR3 length: 22 amino acids. From germline, CDR1 is SGHDN and CDR2 FVKESK. The V and J ends lost 0 bases and 2 bases, in that order; junction bases with no gene match: 24. CDR3 sequence (DNA): TGTGCCAGCAGCCAAGATTCCTGGCAGAAACTAGGGGGGCAAGCGGGAGCCTACGAGCAGTACTTC. It encodes CASSQDSWQKLGGQAGAYEQYF.

The CDR3 DNA reads TGTGCCAGTAGTACCCCAGGGGGCCGCACAGATACGCAGTATTTT. This translates into CASSTPGGRTDTQYF. This sequence joins TRBV19 and TRBJ2-3; 8 nucleotides agree with TRBD1. Germline CDR1 and CDR2: LNHDA and SQIVND (reference sequence). The V segment lost 4 bases and the J segment 1 base; nucleotides outside the gene matches: 4. The CDR3 length is 15 residues.

The rearrangement joins TRBV6-2 or TRBV6-3 to TRBJ1-1; 8 bases are a match to TRBD1. V was pared by 5 bases and J by 5 bases, with 10 bases of the junction left unmatched. CDR1 is MNHEY and CDR2 is SVGEGT in the germline V gene. The CDR3 sequence is 15 residues long. CDR3 amino acids: CASSTRQGLSTEAFF. In DNA form, the CDR3 reads TGTGCCAGCAGTACTAGACAGGGGCTAAGTACTGAAGCTTTCTTT.

This clone came up once. The rearrangement uses TRBV7-8 and TRBJ1-4; D is perhaps TRBD1 (5 bases). The CDR3 length is 12 residues. The germline gives CDR1 SGHVS, CDR2 FQNEAQ. Trimming took 7 bases from V and 6 from J, leaving 9 bases between them. DNA of the CDR3: TGTGCCAGCAAGGGGCCCTATGAAAAACTGTTTTTT. This sequence encodes CASKGPYEKLFF.

This chain uses TRBV15 with TRBJ1-5; 7 bases are a match to TRBD1. J gave up 5 bases and V 3 bases, and 4 bases lay outside the gene matches. Per germline, CDR1 LNHNV and CDR2 YYDKDF (reference sequence). The CDR3 is 14 amino acids. This CDR3 is CATSSRGFDQPQHF. As DNA, the CDR3 is TGTGCCACCAGCAGCAGGGGGTTCGATCAGCCCCAGCATTTT.

The V call is TRBV30, the J call TRBJ2-7, with 8 bases matching TRBD2. Looked up from germline, CDR1 is GTSNPN and CDR2 is SVGIG (reference sequence). The CDR3 runs 16 residues. V shed 5 bases and J 4 bases; nucleotides not matched to a gene: 16. This chain's CDR3 is CAWGTSRTSLRYEQYF. Here the CDR3 DNA reads TGTGCCTGGGGGACTTCCCGGACTAGCCTGCGTTACGAGCAGTACTTC.

V usage is TRBV7-8 and J usage is TRBJ1-5; TRBD1 aligns across 9 bases. Germline CDR1 SGHVS, CDR2 FQNEAQ. The length of the CDR3 is 15 residues. After removal of 5 bases from V and 11 bases from J, the junction contained 13 bases not matched to a gene. CDR3 DNA sequence: TGTGCCAGCAGCCCCGGGACAGGGAAGGTAAAGGCCCAGCATTTT. Encoded protein: CASSPGTGKVKAQHF.